The next 26 T cell receptor beta chains were all read from a single sample in a study of cytomegalovirus exposure and HLA in healthy donors. The primer mix had 60 Vbeta and 13 Jbeta primers. Using immunoSEQ multiplex PCR, the repertoire was profiled, and TCRdb retains in-frame clones only, with some absent. The data contain about 200,000 clones, 75% to 90% of them singletons. The sample consisted of PBMCs. The receptors derive from a woman aged 45-65 years in good health and CMV-seropositive.

The J gene is TRBJ2-7, the V gene TRBV28, with a tentative D call TRBD1 (6 bases). Germline V lookup: CDR1 MDHEN, CDR2 SYDVKM. The CDR3 is 13 amino acids. Trimming took 6 bases from V and 2 from J, leaving 11 bases between them. CDR3 sequence: CASRPGTTYEQYF. For the CDR3, the DNA is TGTGCCAGCAGGCCCGGGACAACCTACGAGCAGTACTTC.

This clone was counted between two and nine times. The gene calls are TRBV7-6 and TRBJ2-2; 8 bases match TRBD1. Germline V lookup: CDR1 SGHVS, CDR2 FNYEAQ. V trimming: 5 bases; J trimming: 5 bases; junction bases outside the gene matches: 7. The CDR3 length is 15 residues. The CDR3 nucleotides are TGTGCCAGCAGCCTTGGACAGGGATGGACCGGGGAGCTGTTTTTT. This codes for CASSLGQGWTGELFF.

The chain joins TRBV15 to TRBJ2-7; no definite D call. The V gene lost 1 base and the J gene lost 3 bases, with 4 bases spanning the gap. The germline V gene encodes CDR1 LNHNV and CDR2 YYDKDF (reference sequence). The CDR3 is 12 amino acids. The CDR3 loop is CATSRGYYEQYF. The CDR3 DNA reads as TGTGCCACCAGCAGAGGCTACTACGAGCAGTACTTC.

This clone has just a few counts. The genes are TRBV18 and TRBJ2-5; 9 bases align to TRBD2. Germline V gene lookup returns CDR1 KGHSH and CDR2 LQKENI. V lost 0 bases to trimming and J lost 4 bases; unmatched junction nucleotides: 3. The CDR3 length is 15 residues. The CDR3 sequence: CASSPPSSGGETQYF. The CDR3 coding sequence is TGTGCCAGCTCACCACCGAGTAGCGGGGGAGAGACCCAGTACTTC.

This clone was found a few times. The V gene is TRBV5-1, the J gene TRBJ2-7; 7 positions match TRBD1. Germline CDR1 SGHRS, CDR2 YFSETQ. V dropped 0 bases and J dropped 2; count of bases not matched to a gene: 14. The CDR3 covers 18 residues. The CDR3 coding sequence is TGCGCCAGCAGCTTGGATCGGACAGGTGGCCGGAACGCCTACGAGCAGTACTTC. Encoded protein: CASSLDRTGGRNAYEQYF.

The J gene is TRBJ1-6, the V gene TRBV6-5; 7 bases line up with TRBD1. The CDR3 spans 15 residues. Germline V gene lookup returns CDR1 MNHEY and CDR2 SVGAGI. The trim removed 8 bases at V and 5 bases at J, leaving 9 bases unmatched. The CDR3 spells CASWSRQGDNSPLHF. For the CDR3, the DNA is TGTGCCAGCTGGAGCCGACAGGGAGATAATTCACCCCTCCACTTT.

The CDR3 DNA sequence: TGCGCCAGCAGCCAAGGGGCGGCGAAGGGGGGGTACGAGCAGTACTTC. Protein sequence: CASSQGAAKGGYEQYF. The genes are TRBV4-1 and TRBJ2-5; D possibly corresponds to TRBD2 (7 bases). Near its end, the DNA agrees better with TRBJ2-7, so the J call may be wrong. The CDR3 totals 16 residues. Germline V gene data show CDR1 as MGHRA and CDR2 as YSYEKL.

The V and J genes are TRBV7-9 and TRBJ2-3, with 9 nucleotides matching TRBD2. In germline, CDR1 is SEHNR, CDR2 FQNEAQ (reference sequence). The junction had 5 bases not matched to a gene; V was cut back by 0 bases and J by 4 bases. The CDR3 loop spans 16 amino acids. The CDR3 nucleotides read TGTGCCAGCAGCTTAGCGGACGGCGGGGGGGCAGATACGCAGTATTTT. Protein product: CASSLADGGGADTQYF. Full variable domain (outside the CDR3, taken from reference TRBV7-9 and TRBJ2-3): DTGVSQNPRHKITKRGQNVTFRCDPISEHNRLYWYRQTLGQGPEFLTYFQNEAQLEKSRLLSDRFSAERPKGSFSTLEIQRTEQGDSAMYLCASSLADGGGADTQYFGPGTRLTVL.

The chain uses TRBV6-6 and TRBJ1-2; 7 nucleotides agree with TRBD1. The CDR3 is made up of 14 amino acids. V shed 5 bases and J 8 bases; nucleotides not matched to a gene: 11. The germline CDR1 and CDR2 sequences are MNHNY and SVGAGI (reference sequence). CDR3 DNA: TGTGCCAGCAGTATTACAGGGGTAGGTGGCGGCTACACCTTC. Its translation: CASSITGVGGGYTF.

J is TRBJ2-2 and V is TRBV28, with 13 bases that match TRBD2. With V trimmed by 6 bases and J by 7 bases, 8 bases remained unmatched. The CDR3 sequence is 16 residues long. CDR1 MDHEN and CDR2 SYDVKM come from the germline V gene. DNA of the CDR3: TGTGCCAGCAGCCAACGGACTAGCGGGGGTAACGGGGAGCTGTTTTTT. Protein sequence: CASSQRTSGGNGELFF.

The J gene is TRBJ1-4, the V gene TRBV9; tentatively, D is TRBD1 (6 bases). V lost 0 bases to trimming and J lost 7 bases, with 22 bases between them. This CDR3 has 18 amino acids. The germline CDR1 and CDR2 sequences are SGDLS and YYNGEE. The CDR3 spells CASSVVGRRGGGGEKLFF. In DNA, the CDR3 is TGTGCCAGCAGCGTAGTCGGACGAAGGGGAGGGGGAGGTGAAAAACTGTTTTTT.

The chain links TRBV6-6 to TRBJ1-5; D is unresolved. This CDR3 is built from 13 residues. In germline, CDR1 is MNHNY, CDR2 SVGAGI (reference sequence). Trimming pared 6 bases from V and 6 bases from J, leaving 12 bases between. CDR3 loop: CASRKKEGQPQHF. CDR3 nucleotides: TGTGCCAGCAGGAAGAAAGAGGGTCAGCCCCAGCATTTT.

In this sample, this clone turned up once. The chain links TRBV9 to TRBJ2-3; weak D call: TRBD1 (5 bases). Germline V CDR1 and CDR2: SGDLS, YYNGEE. The CDR3 extends over 14 amino acids. Deletions cut 0 bases from V and 5 bases from J, with 10 bases between. CDR3 loop: CASSVGQGGDTQYF. CDR3 DNA: TGTGCCAGCAGCGTAGGTCAGGGTGGAGATACGCAGTATTTT.

The chain has TRBV6-6 and TRBJ1-2, with D possibly matching TRBD1 (5 bases). The CDR3 is 11 residues long. With 8 bases removed from V and 2 bases from J, the gap between germline ends came to 6 bases. Germline-derived CDR1 and CDR2 are MNHNY and SVGAGI (reference sequence). This chain's CDR3 is CASYRNYGYTF. The CDR3 DNA reads as TGTGCCAGCTACAGGAACTATGGCTACACCTTC.

CDR3 sequence reads: CASSLQPGLATYNEQFF. The CDR3 DNA is TGTGCCAGCTCACTTCAGCCGGGACTAGCGACCTACAATGAGCAGTTCTTC. The gene calls are TRBV18 and TRBJ2-1; TRBD2 aligns across 10 bases. The V gene end was trimmed by 4 bases and the J gene end by 2 bases; junction bases not matched to a gene: 8. Germline CDR1 KGHSH, CDR2 LQKENI. This CDR3 comprises 17 residues. Filled out from reference TRBV18 and TRBJ2-1, the complete variable domain reads NAGVMQNPRHLVRRRGQEARLRCSPMKGHSHVYWYRQLPEEGLKFMVYLQKENIIDESGMPKERFSAEFPKEGPSILRIQQVVRGDSAAYFCASSLQPGLATYNEQFFGPGTRLTVL.

The chain employs TRBV7-9 and TRBJ2-1; 16 nucleotides match TRBD2. Losses at the gene ends were 6 bases for V and 0 bases for J; bases not matched to a gene: 5. Germline V gives CDR1 SEHNR, CDR2 FQNEAQ (reference sequence). CDR3 size: 18 residues. The CDR3 DNA reads as TGTGCCAGCAGACCGGGACTAGCGGGAGGGAGCTCCTACAATGAGCAGTTCTTC. Protein: CASRPGLAGGSSYNEQFF.

This rearrangement joins TRBV5-8 to TRBJ2-3, with D possibly being TRBD1 (5 bases). The CDR3 sequence is 14 residues long. Trimming took off 0 bases at V and 2 bases at J, with 7 bases between the two ends. Germline V gives CDR1 SGHTS, CDR2 YDEGEE. This CDR3 reads CASSLEGVTDTQYF. In nucleotides, the CDR3 is TGTGCCAGCAGCTTGGAAGGGGTCACAGATACGCAGTATTTT.

The gene calls are TRBV7-2 and TRBJ1-1; 7 bases are shared with TRBD1. The germline V gene has CDR1 SGHTA and CDR2 FQGNSA. The CDR3 has 17 residues. Unmatched junction bases numbered 12, after V lost 5 bases and J lost 0 bases. This CDR3 reads CASSPHPTGTMNTEAFF. The CDR3 DNA is TGTGCCAGCAGCCCCCACCCGACAGGGACAATGAACACTGAAGCTTTCTTT.

The chain joins TRBV28 to TRBJ1-5, with TRBD1 matching over 8 bases. V dropped 6 bases and J dropped 5; count of bases not matched to a gene: 9. CDR3 length: 15 residues. CDR1 MDHEN and CDR2 SYDVKM come from the germline V gene. CDR3 DNA sequence: TGTGCCAGCAGCTCAGCTCAGGGGGCCGATCAGCCCCAGCATTTT. This codes for CASSSAQGADQPQHF.

This clone showed up just once. The chain uses TRBV10-3 and TRBJ2-1; 13 nucleotides agree with TRBD2. Losses at the gene ends were 8 bases for V and 9 bases for J; bases not matched to a gene: 10. This CDR3 is built from 15 residues. Germline-derived CDR1 and CDR2 are ENHRY and SYGVKD. CDR3: CAIGTSGALTGEQFF. CDR3 DNA: TGTGCCATCGGGACTAGCGGGGCTTTAACGGGTGAGCAGTTCTTC.

The genes are TRBV11-2 and TRBJ1-6; possibly TRBD1 for D (6 bases). CDR1 and CDR2 from the germline V gene are SGHAT and FQNNGV. V was clipped by 1 base and J by 6 bases, with 10 bases between them. This CDR3 region has 15 residues. CDR3 amino acids: CASSLVQGINSPLHF. Written as DNA, the CDR3 is TGTGCCAGCAGCTTAGTCCAGGGGATTAATTCACCCCTCCACTTT.

The chain joins TRBV19 to TRBJ1-5, with 8 bases lining up with TRBD1. The CDR3 has 14 amino acids. Germline-derived CDR1 and CDR2 are LNHDA and SQIVND (reference sequence). The junction had 7 bases not matched to a gene; V was cut back by 5 bases and J by 7 bases. CDR3 coding DNA: TGTGCCAGTAGTCCAACAGGGGGAGGACAGCCCCAGCATTTT. Protein: CASSPTGGGQPQHF. The entire variable domain, with the rest obtained from reference TRBV19 and TRBJ1-5, is as follows: DGGITQSPKYLFRKEGQNVTLSCEQNLNHDAMYWYRQDPGQGLRLIYYSQIVNDFQKGDIAEGYSVSREKKESFPLTVTSAQKNPTAFYLCASSPTGGGQPQHFGDGTRLSIL.

The rearrangement joins TRBV6-5 to TRBJ2-5; tentatively, D is TRBD1 (6 bases). The DNA end favors TRBJ2-7, so the J call may be wrong. This CDR3 has 15 residues. CDR1 is MNHEY and CDR2 is SVGAGI in the germline V gene. Here the CDR3 DNA reads TGTGCCAGCAGTTACTCAACGGGACACCACTACGAGCAGTACTTC. It is translated as CASSYSTGHHYEQYF.

Comments on this clone: Its ends do not fully match the called genes, so a read error is possible. The rearrangement joins TRBV7-8 to TRBJ2-6, with a tentative D call TRBD1 (5 bases). Germline CDR1 SGHVS, CDR2 FQNEAQ. This CDR3 contains 16 residues. The CDR3 DNA reads as TGTGCCAGCAGCTTAGGGGGCTACTCTGGGGCCAACGGCCTGACTTTC. This codes for CASSLGGYSGANGLTF.

The chain has TRBV10-1 and TRBJ2-7; D may be TRBD2 (5 bases). The CDR3 covers 14 residues. Germline CDR1 is WNHNN and CDR2 is SYGVQD (reference sequence). The ends were cut back, 8 bases at V and 5 bases at J, with 19 bases in the middle. The CDR3 region is CASPKARTGNEQYF. In nucleotides, the CDR3 is TGCGCCAGCCCAAAGGCACGGACCGGGAACGAGCAGTACTTC.

This rearrangement joins TRBV5-1 to TRBJ1-2; 8 nucleotides agree with TRBD1. In germline, CDR1 is SGHRS, CDR2 YFSETQ. The V and J ends lost 0 bases and 4 bases, in that order; junction bases with no gene match: 5. CDR3 length: 15 residues. The CDR3 sequence is CASSLVAGGPYGYTF. CDR3 in DNA: TGCGCCAGCAGCTTGGTTGCAGGGGGCCCCTATGGCTACACCTTC.